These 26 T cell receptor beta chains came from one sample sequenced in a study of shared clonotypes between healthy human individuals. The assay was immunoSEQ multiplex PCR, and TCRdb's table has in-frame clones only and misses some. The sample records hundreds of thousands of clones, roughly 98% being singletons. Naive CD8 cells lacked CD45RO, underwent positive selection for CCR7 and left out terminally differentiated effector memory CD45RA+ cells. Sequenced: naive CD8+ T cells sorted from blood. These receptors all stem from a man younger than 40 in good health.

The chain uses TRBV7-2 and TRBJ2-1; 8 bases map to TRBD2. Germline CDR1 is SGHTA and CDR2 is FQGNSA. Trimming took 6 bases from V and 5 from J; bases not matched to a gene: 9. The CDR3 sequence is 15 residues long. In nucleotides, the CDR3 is TGTGCCAGCAGTCAATGGGTCGGGAGGGACAATGAGCAGTTCTTC. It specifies CASSQWVGRDNEQFF.

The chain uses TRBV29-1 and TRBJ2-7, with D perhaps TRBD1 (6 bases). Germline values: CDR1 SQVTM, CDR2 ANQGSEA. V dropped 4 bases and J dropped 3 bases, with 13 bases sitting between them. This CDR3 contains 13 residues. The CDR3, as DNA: TGCAGCGTTGTATTCCAGGGGATCTACGAGCAGTACTTC. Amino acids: CSVVFQGIYEQYF.

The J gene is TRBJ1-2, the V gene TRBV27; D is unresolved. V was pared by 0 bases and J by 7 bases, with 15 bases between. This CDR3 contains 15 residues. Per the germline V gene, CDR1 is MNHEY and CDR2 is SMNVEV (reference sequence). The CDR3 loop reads CASSLSSARLGGYTF. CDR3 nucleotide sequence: TGTGCCAGCAGTTTATCATCAGCTCGTTTGGGTGGCTACACCTTC.

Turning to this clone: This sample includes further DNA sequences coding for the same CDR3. The CDR3 nucleotides are TGTGCCAGCAGCTTGGACTGGGCAGATACGCAGTATTTT. Translation: CASSLDWADTQYF. The V call is TRBV11-2, the J call TRBJ2-3, with a tentative D call TRBD2 (5 bases). V lost 3 bases and J 4 bases, leaving 8 bases between the germline ends. Germline V gene data show CDR1 as SGHAT and CDR2 as FQNNGV. The length of the CDR3 is 13 residues. The full variable domain, completed using reference TRBV11-2 and TRBJ2-3, is EAGVAQSPRYKIIEKRQSVAFWCNPISGHATLYWYQQILGQGPKLLIQFQNNGVVDDSQLPKDRFSAERLKGVDSTLKIQPAKLEDSAVYLCASSLDWADTQYFGPGTRLTVL.

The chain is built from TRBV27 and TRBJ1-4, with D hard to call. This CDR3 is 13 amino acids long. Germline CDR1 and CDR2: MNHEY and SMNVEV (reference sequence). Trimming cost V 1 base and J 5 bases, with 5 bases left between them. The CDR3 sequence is CASSLFLNEKLFF. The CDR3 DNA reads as TGTGCCAGCAGTTTATTCCTAAATGAAAAACTGTTTTTT. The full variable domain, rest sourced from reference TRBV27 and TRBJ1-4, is EAQVTQNPRYLITVTGKKLTVTCSQNMNHEYMSWYRQDPGLGLRQIYYSMNVEVTDKGDVPEGYKVSRKEKRNFPLILESPSPNQTSLYFCASSLFLNEKLFFGSGTQLSVL.

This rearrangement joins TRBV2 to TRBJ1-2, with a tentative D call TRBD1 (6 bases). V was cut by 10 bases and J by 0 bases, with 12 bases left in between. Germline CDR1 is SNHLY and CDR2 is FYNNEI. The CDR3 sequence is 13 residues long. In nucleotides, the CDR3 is TGTGCCAACAAGGACAGTTCTAACTATGGCTACACCTTC. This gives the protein CANKDSSNYGYTF.

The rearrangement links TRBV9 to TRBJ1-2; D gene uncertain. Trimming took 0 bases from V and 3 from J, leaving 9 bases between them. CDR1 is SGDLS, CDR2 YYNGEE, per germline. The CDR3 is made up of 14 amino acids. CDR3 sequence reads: CASSVGSRDYGYTF. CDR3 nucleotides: TGTGCCAGCAGCGTAGGGAGCAGAGACTATGGCTACACCTTC.

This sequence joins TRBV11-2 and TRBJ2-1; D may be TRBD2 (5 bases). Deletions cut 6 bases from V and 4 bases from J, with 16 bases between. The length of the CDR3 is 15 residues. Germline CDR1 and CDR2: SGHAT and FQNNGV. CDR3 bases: TGTGCCAGCAGACGTACGGGAAAATCTTACAATGAGCAGTTCTTC. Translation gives CASRRTGKSYNEQFF.

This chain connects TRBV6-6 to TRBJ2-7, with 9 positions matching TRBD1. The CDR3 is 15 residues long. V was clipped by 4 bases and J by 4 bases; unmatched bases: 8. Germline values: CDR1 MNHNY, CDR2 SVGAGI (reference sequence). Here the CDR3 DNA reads TGTGCCAGCAGTTCCCCACAGGGGGCTCAATACGAGCAGTACTTC. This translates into CASSSPQGAQYEQYF.

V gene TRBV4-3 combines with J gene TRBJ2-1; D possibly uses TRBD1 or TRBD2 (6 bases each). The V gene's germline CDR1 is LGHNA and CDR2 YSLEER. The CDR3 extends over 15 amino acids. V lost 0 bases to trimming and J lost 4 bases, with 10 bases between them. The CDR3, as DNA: TGCGCCAGCAGCCAAGACAGGGGAGGATACAATGAGCAGTTCTTC. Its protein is CASSQDRGGYNEQFF.

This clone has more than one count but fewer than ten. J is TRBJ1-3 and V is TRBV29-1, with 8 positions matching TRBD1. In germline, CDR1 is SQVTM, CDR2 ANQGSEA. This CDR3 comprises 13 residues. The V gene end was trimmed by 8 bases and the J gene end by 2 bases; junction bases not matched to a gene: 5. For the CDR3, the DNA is TGCAGCACGAGGACAGGGACTGGAAACACCATATATTTT. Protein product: CSTRTGTGNTIYF. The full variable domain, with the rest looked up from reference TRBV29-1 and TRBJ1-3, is SAVISQKPSRDICQRGTSLTIQCQVDSQVTMMFWYRQQPGQSLTLIATANQGSEATYESGFVIDKFPISRPNLTFSTLTVSNMSPEDSSIYLCSTRTGTGNTIYFGEGSWLTVV.

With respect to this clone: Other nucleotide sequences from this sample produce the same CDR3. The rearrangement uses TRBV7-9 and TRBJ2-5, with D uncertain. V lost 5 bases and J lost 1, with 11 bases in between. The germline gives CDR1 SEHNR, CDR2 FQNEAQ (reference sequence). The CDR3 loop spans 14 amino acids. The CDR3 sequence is CASSLLGLQETQYF. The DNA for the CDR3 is TGTGCCAGCAGCCTTCTTGGCCTCCAAGAGACCCAGTACTTC.

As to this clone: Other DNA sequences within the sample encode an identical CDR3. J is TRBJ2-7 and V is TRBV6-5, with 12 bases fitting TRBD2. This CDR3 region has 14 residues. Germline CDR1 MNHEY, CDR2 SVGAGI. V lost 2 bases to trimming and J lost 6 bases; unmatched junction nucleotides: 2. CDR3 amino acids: CASSYGLAGSEQYF. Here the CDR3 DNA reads TGTGCCAGCAGTTACGGACTAGCGGGGTCCGAGCAGTACTTC.

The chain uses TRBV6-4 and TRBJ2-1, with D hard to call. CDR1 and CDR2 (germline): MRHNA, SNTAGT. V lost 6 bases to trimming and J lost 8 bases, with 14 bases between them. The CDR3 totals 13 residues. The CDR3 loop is CASSFDLRDEQFF. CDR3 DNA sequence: TGTGCCAGCAGCTTTGACCTGCGTGATGAGCAGTTCTTC.

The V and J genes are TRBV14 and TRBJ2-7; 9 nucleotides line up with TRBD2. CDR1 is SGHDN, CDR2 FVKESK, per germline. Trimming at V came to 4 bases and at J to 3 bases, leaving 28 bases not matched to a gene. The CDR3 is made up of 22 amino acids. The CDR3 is CASSPAPSAGFRGLAFFYEQYF. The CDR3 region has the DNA TGTGCCAGCAGCCCCGCTCCATCAGCAGGGTTTAGGGGACTAGCTTTTTTCTACGAGCAGTACTTC.

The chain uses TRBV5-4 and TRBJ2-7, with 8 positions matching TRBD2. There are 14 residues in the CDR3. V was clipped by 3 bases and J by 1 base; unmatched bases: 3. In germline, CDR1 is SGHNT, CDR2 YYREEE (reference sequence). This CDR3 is CASSSGGPSYEQYF. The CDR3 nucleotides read TGTGCCAGCAGCTCGGGAGGGCCGTCCTACGAGCAGTACTTC.

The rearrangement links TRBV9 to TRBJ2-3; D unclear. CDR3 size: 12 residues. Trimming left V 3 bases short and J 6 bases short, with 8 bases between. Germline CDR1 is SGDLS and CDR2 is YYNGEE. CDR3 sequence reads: CASSGTLDTQYF. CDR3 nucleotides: TGTGCCAGCAGCGGAACACTGGATACGCAGTATTTT.

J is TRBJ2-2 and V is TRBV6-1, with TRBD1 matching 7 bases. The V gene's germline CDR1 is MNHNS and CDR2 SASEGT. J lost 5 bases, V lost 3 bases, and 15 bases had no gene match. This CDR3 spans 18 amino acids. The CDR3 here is CASSDDRVFRSGTGELFF. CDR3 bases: TGTGCCAGCAGTGACGACAGGGTTTTTAGGTCGGGGACCGGGGAGCTGTTTTTT.

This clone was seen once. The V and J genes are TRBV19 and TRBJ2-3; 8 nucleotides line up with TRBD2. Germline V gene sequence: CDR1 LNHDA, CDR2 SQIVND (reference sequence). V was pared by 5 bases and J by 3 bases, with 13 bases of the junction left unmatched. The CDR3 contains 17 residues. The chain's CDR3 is CASSGTGGGRRTDTQYF. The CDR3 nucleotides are TGTGCCAGTAGTGGAACGGGGGGCGGGAGGAGGACAGATACGCAGTATTTT.

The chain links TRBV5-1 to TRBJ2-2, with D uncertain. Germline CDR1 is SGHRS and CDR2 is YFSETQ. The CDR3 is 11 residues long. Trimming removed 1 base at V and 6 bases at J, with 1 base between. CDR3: CASSLPGELFF. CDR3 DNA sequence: TGCGCCAGCAGCTTGCCCGGGGAGCTGTTTTTT.

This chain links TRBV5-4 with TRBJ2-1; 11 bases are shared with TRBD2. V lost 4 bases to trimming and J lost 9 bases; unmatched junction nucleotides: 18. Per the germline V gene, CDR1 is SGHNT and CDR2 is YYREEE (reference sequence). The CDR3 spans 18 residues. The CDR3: CASSPGTSGAEIIGEQFF. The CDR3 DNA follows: TGTGCCAGCAGCCCAGGGACTAGCGGAGCGGAAATAATTGGTGAGCAGTTCTTC.

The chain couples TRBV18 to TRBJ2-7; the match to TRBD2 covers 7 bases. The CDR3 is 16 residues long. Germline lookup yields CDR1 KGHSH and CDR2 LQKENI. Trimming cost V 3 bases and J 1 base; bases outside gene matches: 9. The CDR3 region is CASSPNRGDGSYEQYF. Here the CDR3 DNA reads TGTGCCAGCTCACCCAACCGGGGGGATGGATCCTACGAGCAGTACTTC.

CDR3 coding DNA: TGCAGCGTTGGGGGCAGGGGGCGCGGAGACACTGAAGCTTTCTTT. Its protein is CSVGGRGRGDTEAFF. The V call is TRBV29-1, the J call TRBJ1-1, with TRBD1 identical over 8 bases. CDR3 size: 15 residues. With 4 bases clipped from V and 3 bases from J, the junction kept 10 bases outside the gene matches. The germline gives CDR1 SQVTM, CDR2 ANQGSEA.

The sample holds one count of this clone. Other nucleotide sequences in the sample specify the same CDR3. This CDR3 reads CASSFGTGSYEQYF. The CDR3 DNA reads as TGCGCCAGCAGCTTTGGGACAGGTTCCTACGAGCAGTACTTC. This sequence joins TRBV5-1 and TRBJ2-7, with 8 positions matching TRBD1. Germline values: CDR1 SGHRS, CDR2 YFSETQ. Trimming removed 2 bases from V and 1 base from J; junction bases left unmatched: 2. The CDR3 is made up of 14 amino acids.

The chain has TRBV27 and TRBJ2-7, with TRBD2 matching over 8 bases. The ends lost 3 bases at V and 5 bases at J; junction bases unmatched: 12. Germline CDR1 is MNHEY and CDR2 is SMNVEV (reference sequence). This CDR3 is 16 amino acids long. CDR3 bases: TGTGCCAGCAGTTTGGCCGGGACTAGAATGTTCAACGAGCAGTACTTC. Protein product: CASSLAGTRMFNEQYF.

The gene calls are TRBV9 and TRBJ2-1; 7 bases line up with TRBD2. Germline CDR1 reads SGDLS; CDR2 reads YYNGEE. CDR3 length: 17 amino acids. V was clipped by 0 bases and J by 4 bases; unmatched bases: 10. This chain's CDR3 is CASSVDAGAGAYNEQFF. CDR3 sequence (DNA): TGTGCCAGCAGCGTAGACGCTGGGGCGGGAGCATACAATGAGCAGTTCTTC.